This is a list of T cell receptor beta chains from one sample in a study of blood T cells in healthy people across ages. TCRdb re-analysed the 5' RACE reads in MiXCR, keeping a single row per CDR3 protein. The table includes roughly 800,000 distinct CDR3 sequences, around a quarter detected once. The data were also submitted as part of a second study, on T cells of mothers and their children.

What was sequenced was blood. These receptors were collected from a boy aged 10-17 years in good health. Both conserved end residues are part of each CDR3. Each record gives: D gene, J gene, V gene, clone size, CDR3 DNA, CDR3 protein. A D gene is named only where the DNA matches it firmly. Size values are once, few and many counts, or a class for expanded clones, and some rows have none.

- TRBJ1-2 TRBV20-1 few TGCAGTGCCATCGATCGAAGAGGCTATGGCTACACCTTC CSAIDRRGYGYTF
- TRBJ1-1 TRBV12-3/TRBV12-4 - TGTGCCAGCAGTTTAGAGGTCGTCGCAGTGAACACTGAAGCTTTCTTT CASSLEVVAVNTEAFF
TRBD1 TRBJ1-2 TRBV9 few TGTGCCAGCAGCTCCGGTTCCGGGACAGGGACAAATGGCTACACCTTC CASSSGSGTGTNGYTF
TRBD2 TRBJ2-5 TRBV12-3/TRBV12-4 few TGTGCCAGCAGTTACCTGACTAGCGAAGAGACCCAGTACTTC CASSYLTSEETQYF
TRBD2 TRBJ2-5 TRBV5-5 - TGTGCCAGCAGCCCTAGTCGCGCGGGGGGCCTGGAGACCCAGTACTTC CASSPSRAGGLETQYF
- TRBJ2-5 TRBV7-6 - TGTGCCAGCAGCTTAGTTACCGGGGCCCAAGAGACCCAGTACTTC CASSLVTGAQETQYF
- TRBJ1-6 TRBV6-6 - TGTGCCAGCAGCTCTAAATGGGATTCACCCCTCCACTTT CASSSKWDSPLHF
- TRBJ2-5 TRBV5-1 many TGCGCCAGCAGCACCCGGGACGGCACCGGAGAGACCCAGTACTTC CASSTRDGTGETQYF
- TRBJ1-6 TRBV3-1 once TGTGCCAGCAGCCAAGGCCCGACAGGAATATCTAATTCACCCCTCCACTTT CASSQGPTGISNSPLHF
TRBD2 TRBJ2-1 TRBV12-3/TRBV12-4 few TGTGCCAGCAGTCATTCTAGCGGGAGCATTAACGGTGAGCAGTTCTTC CASSHSSGSINGEQFF
TRBD2 TRBJ2-7 TRBV4-2 few TGTGCCAGCAGCCAACGCGGGGGGAGAGGCTACGAGCAGTACTTC CASSQRGGRGYEQYF
TRBD1 TRBJ1-4 TRBV6-5 - TGTGCCAGCAGTCCCGGGACAGGGAAAAAACTGTTTTTT CASSPGTGKKLFF
- TRBJ1-4 TRBV15 - TGTGCCACCAGCACCCAGACTCTAAGAGAAAAACTGTTTTTT CATSTQTLREKLFF
- TRBJ2-3 TRBV20-1 - TGCAGTGCTAGAGTCCCGCGGCTGGGCACAGATACGCAGTATTTT CSARVPRLGTDTQYF
TRBD2 TRBJ2-1 TRBV30 - TGTGCCTGGAGCTCCAGCGGGGGGAATTTTGAGCAGTTCTTC CAWSSSGGNFEQFF